Below are 30 T cell receptor beta chains sequenced from a single sample in a study of memory CD4+ T cells and cytomegalovirus serostatus. Single viable CD3+CD4+CD8-CD45RO+ cells were sorted as the memory CD4+ T cells. Here immunoSEQ multiplex PCR was the method, and the copy in TCRdb shows in-frame clones only, minus some. Of 75,000 to 90,000 clones detected, 80% appear once; the ten largest clones hold around 0.78%. The sequencing sample was made of memory CD4+ T cells from blood. These receptors originate from an adult in good health and CMV-seronegative.

This sequence joins TRBV19 and TRBJ1-6, with a tentative D call TRBD1 (5 bases). With 0 bases removed from V and 10 bases from J, the gap between germline ends came to 19 bases. Germline CDR1 LNHDA, CDR2 SQIVND (reference sequence). This CDR3 comprises 17 residues. The CDR3 here is CASSIEGGRGPHSPLHF. CDR3 sequence (DNA): TGTGCCAGTAGTATAGAGGGTGGAAGGGGTCCGCACTCACCCCTCCACTTT.

This clone occurred a few times. The gene calls are TRBV27 and TRBJ1-2; TRBD1 might be the D (5 bases). In germline, CDR1 is MNHEY, CDR2 SMNVEV (reference sequence). V was cut by 6 bases and J by 9 bases, with 20 bases left in between. CDR3 length: 14 residues. DNA of the CDR3: TGTGCCAGCAGCACAACGGGACTCCCGAGCAGCTACACCTTC. This encodes CASSTTGLPSSYTF.

The chain carries TRBV11-3 and TRBJ2-2, with 9 bases matching TRBD1. The CDR3 totals 16 residues. CDR1 is SGHNT and CDR2 is YENEEA in the germline V gene. After removal of 4 bases from V and 6 bases from J, the junction contained 9 bases not matched to a gene. CDR3 DNA sequence: TGTGCCAGCAGCTCGGGACAGGGAAGGGTCTCCGGGGAGCTGTTTTTT. Its translation is CASSSGQGRVSGELFF.

The genes are TRBV5-1 and TRBJ2-1, with 10 bases matching TRBD2. The CDR3 sequence is 15 residues long. The V gene's germline CDR1 is SGHRS and CDR2 YFSETQ. With 2 bases clipped from V and 5 bases from J, the junction kept 4 bases outside the gene matches. The CDR3 DNA reads as TGCGCCAGCAGCTTTAGCGGGGGGTCCCACAATGAGCAGTTCTTC. Translation: CASSFSGGSHNEQFF.

The chain is built from TRBV6-6 and TRBJ1-2; the D gene is possibly TRBD1 (5 bases). V was shortened by 5 bases and J by 5 bases, with 9 bases between the two germline ends. This CDR3 is built from 12 residues. CDR1 is MNHNY and CDR2 is SVGAGI in the germline V gene (reference sequence). The CDR3 DNA sequence: TGTGCCAGCAGTGGAGGGGATTATGGCTACACCTTC. Translated: CASSGGDYGYTF.

V and J are TRBV19 and TRBJ1-4; D is ambiguous. The germline CDR1 and CDR2 sequences are LNHDA and SQIVND (reference sequence). V dropped 7 bases and J dropped 0 bases, with 12 bases sitting between them. The CDR3 extends over 15 amino acids. CDR3 protein: CASTGSTATNEKLFF. CDR3 DNA sequence: TGTGCCAGTACGGGGTCGACTGCAACTAATGAAAAACTGTTTTTT. The whole variable domain, filled in from reference TRBV19 and TRBJ1-4, reads DGGITQSPKYLFRKEGQNVTLSCEQNLNHDAMYWYRQDPGQGLRLIYYSQIVNDFQKGDIAEGYSVSREKKESFPLTVTSAQKNPTAFYLCASTGSTATNEKLFFGSGTQLSVL.

This clone was observed a single time. The V and J genes are TRBV7-2 and TRBJ2-2; D is possibly TRBD1 or TRBD2 (5 bases each). V lost 7 bases and J lost 4, with 13 bases in between. Per the germline V gene, CDR1 is SGHTA and CDR2 is FQGNSA. There are 14 residues in the CDR3. The CDR3: CASTEGRGTGELFF. The CDR3 DNA reads TGTGCCAGCACAGAGGGGAGAGGCACCGGGGAGCTGTTTTTT.

This clone has a handful of counts. This chain joins TRBV5-1 and TRBJ2-1, with D tentatively TRBD1 or TRBD2 (5 bases each). From germline, CDR1 is SGHRS and CDR2 YFSETQ. Trimming pared 3 bases from V and 6 bases from J, leaving 28 bases between. This CDR3 has 19 residues. CDR3 coding DNA: TGCGCCAGCAGCTGGGGGTTTTTGTACGGACCCAATTTAGGCAATGAGCAGTTCTTC. It encodes CASSWGFLYGPNLGNEQFF.

V is TRBV4-3 and J is TRBJ1-1, with unresolved D. In germline, CDR1 is LGHNA, CDR2 YSLEER. V was clipped by 1 base and J by 10 bases, with 16 bases between them. This CDR3 comprises 14 residues. The DNA for the CDR3 is TGCGCCAGCAGCCAAGTTGGGGAGGATTGGCCAGCTTTCTTT. Amino acid sequence: CASSQVGEDWPAFF.

This sequence joins TRBV19 and TRBJ1-5; D is perhaps TRBD1 (5 bases). Trimming took off 2 bases at V and 0 bases at J, with 11 bases between the two ends. Germline CDR1 and CDR2: LNHDA and SQIVND (reference sequence). The CDR3 consists of 16 residues. The CDR3 DNA reads as TGTGCCAGTAGTATAAGACAGACTTATAGCAATCAGCCCCAGCATTTT. It codes for CASSIRQTYSNQPQHF.

This clone is a singleton in its sample. The genes are TRBV7-2 and TRBJ2-5; D ambiguous. This CDR3 has 14 residues. Germline V gene lookup returns CDR1 SGHTA and CDR2 FQGNSA. Trimming took 2 bases from V and 4 from J, leaving 11 bases between them. The CDR3 nucleotides read TGTGCCAGCAGCTTAATTGGGATCGTAGAGACCCAGTACTTC. This encodes CASSLIGIVETQYF.

The gene calls are TRBV6-1 and TRBJ1-1, with D maybe TRBD1 (5 bases). The CDR3 is made up of 13 amino acids. V was cut by 6 bases and J by 0 bases, with 8 bases left in between. The V gene's germline CDR1 is MNHNS and CDR2 SASEGT. The CDR3 spells CASSGTVNTEAFF. The CDR3 coding sequence is TGTGCCAGCAGCGGGACCGTGAACACTGAAGCTTTCTTT.

The genes are TRBV28 and TRBJ1-2; maybe TRBD1 (5 bases). V dropped 10 bases and J dropped 8 bases, with 14 bases sitting between them. Looked up from germline, CDR1 is MDHEN and CDR2 is SYDVKM. The CDR3 has 11 residues. CDR3 protein: CATWIRDGYTF. DNA of the CDR3: TGTGCCACCTGGATTAGGGACGGCTACACCTTC.

To note about this clone: A much larger clonotype is one base distant, so this may be a read error. Other DNA sequences in the same sample also yield this CDR3. CDR3 sequence: CASSGTGEETQYF. The CDR3 DNA sequence: TGTGCCAGCAGTGGGACAGGGGAAGAGACCCAGTACTTC. V usage is TRBV2 and J usage is TRBJ2-5; TRBD1 matches at 9 bases. Per the germline V gene, CDR1 is SNHLY and CDR2 is FYNNEI. The CDR3 is made up of 13 amino acids. The V gene end was trimmed by 4 bases and the J gene end by 3 bases; junction bases not matched to a gene: 0.

The CDR3 DNA follows: TGTGCCAGCAGCTTACAGGGGGCAGCCTCTGAAGCTTTCTTT. This codes for CASSLQGAASEAFF. The rearrangement joins TRBV5-6 to TRBJ1-1; 9 nucleotides match TRBD1. Trimming at V came to 2 bases and at J to 6 bases, leaving 5 bases not matched to a gene. Germline-derived CDR1 and CDR2 are SGHDT and YYEEEE. CDR3 length: 14 amino acids.

This clone was detected only a few times. V and J are TRBV6-4 and TRBJ1-6; no reliable D call. CDR1 and CDR2 (germline): MRHNA, SNTAGT. Trimming stripped 0 bases from V and 8 bases from J, with 5 bases between. This CDR3 contains 13 residues. The CDR3, as DNA: TGTGCCAGCAGTGACTCGAGAGATTCACCCCTCCACTTT. Translating it yields CASSDSRDSPLHF.

V is TRBV5-1 and J is TRBJ1-5, with a possible D match to TRBD1 (5 bases). Trimming stripped 0 bases from V and 1 base from J, with 8 bases between. Germline CDR1 reads SGHRS; CDR2 reads YFSETQ. The CDR3 length is 15 residues. CDR3 DNA: TGCGCCAGCAGCTTGGTTACAGGAAGCAATCAGCCCCAGCATTTT. Translating it yields CASSLVTGSNQPQHF.

This clone has more than one count but fewer than ten. J is TRBJ1-1 and V is TRBV29-1, with a weak D call TRBD1 (6 bases). The germline V and J ends were trimmed by 4 bases and 9 bases, with 18 bases remaining between them. Per the germline V gene, CDR1 is SQVTM and CDR2 is ANQGSEA. The CDR3 has 13 residues. The CDR3 spells CSVGRDTLGQAFF. Written as DNA, the CDR3 is TGCAGCGTTGGGCGGGACACCCTAGGCCAAGCTTTCTTT. The entire variable domain, with the rest obtained from reference TRBV29-1 and TRBJ1-1, is as follows: SAVISQKPSRDICQRGTSLTIQCQVDSQVTMMFWYRQQPGQSLTLIATANQGSEATYESGFVIDKFPISRPNLTFSTLTVSNMSPEDSSIYLCSVGRDTLGQAFFGQGTRLTVV.

The rearrangement uses TRBV6-6 and TRBJ2-7; D gene unclear. The CDR3 has 12 residues. Deletions cut 6 bases from V and 1 base from J, with 7 bases between. Germline loops: CDR1 MNHNY, CDR2 SVGAGI (reference sequence). The CDR3 is CASSLLSYEQYF. The CDR3, as DNA: TGTGCCAGCAGCCTATTGTCCTACGAGCAGTACTTC.

This rearrangement joins TRBV29-1 to TRBJ1-2, with 7 bases that match TRBD1. Germline V lookup: CDR1 SQVTM, CDR2 ANQGSEA. The CDR3 totals 14 residues. The V gene end was trimmed by 4 bases and the J gene end by 5 bases; junction bases not matched to a gene: 10. CDR3 region: CSVAQIQGEYGYTF. CDR3 nucleotides: TGCAGCGTTGCCCAAATCCAGGGGGAGTATGGCTACACCTTC.

V and J are TRBV29-1 and TRBJ1-5; the D gene is possibly TRBD1 (5 bases). The CDR3 extends over 17 amino acids. Trimming removed 0 bases at V and 6 bases at J, with 21 bases between. Germline CDR1 and CDR2: SQVTM and ANQGSEA. The chain's CDR3 is CSVEDMPGTPKGQPQHF. CDR3 nucleotide sequence: TGCAGCGTTGAAGATATGCCAGGGACCCCGAAAGGTCAGCCCCAGCATTTT.

The chain employs TRBV14 and TRBJ1-1, with TRBD1 matching 9 bases. Germline assignment: CDR1 SGHDN and CDR2 FVKESK. This CDR3 has 16 residues. Trimming cost V 4 bases and J 4 bases; bases outside gene matches: 10. CDR3 coding DNA: TGTGCCAGCAGCCTTCTATACAGGGGGCGCGGCACTGAAGCTTTCTTT. Amino acids: CASSLLYRGRGTEAFF. The whole variable domain, filled in from reference TRBV14 and TRBJ1-1, reads EAGVTQFPSHSVIEKGQTVTLRCDPISGHDNLYWYRRVMGKEIKFLLHFVKESKQDESGMPNNRFLAERTGGTYSTLKVQPAELEDSGVYFCASSLLYRGRGTEAFFGQGTRLTVV.

The chain uses TRBV7-2 and TRBJ2-7; D not resolved. The CDR3 is 12 residues long. V shed 3 bases and J shed 0 bases, with 3 bases lying between them. Germline V gene sequence: CDR1 SGHTA, CDR2 FQGNSA. CDR3 amino acids: CASSFSSYEQYF. The DNA for the CDR3 is TGTGCCAGCAGCTTCTCCTCCTACGAGCAGTACTTC.

V gene TRBV19 combines with J gene TRBJ2-2; D gene ambiguous. CDR1 and CDR2 from the germline V gene are LNHDA and SQIVND (reference sequence). The germline V and J ends were trimmed by 7 bases and 8 bases, with 8 bases remaining between them. This CDR3 region has 11 residues. CDR3 residues: CASTNIGELFF. The CDR3 nucleotides read TGTGCCAGTACCAACATAGGGGAGCTGTTTTTT.

V usage is TRBV10-1 and J usage is TRBJ1-6, with D tentatively TRBD1 (5 bases). The V end lost 6 bases, the J end lost 7 bases, and 13 bases lay between the germline ends. The CDR3 covers 14 residues. Germline assignment: CDR1 WNHNN and CDR2 SYGVQD (reference sequence). This chain's CDR3 is CASSQGAVNSPLHF. As DNA, the CDR3 is TGCGCCAGCAGCCAGGGCGCCGTGAATTCACCCCTCCACTTT.

Here the CDR3 reads CSVVGLYQETQYF. In DNA form, the CDR3 reads TGCAGCGTTGTGGGCCTGTACCAAGAGACCCAGTACTTC. This chain uses TRBV29-1 with TRBJ2-5; D not certain. Trimming removed 4 bases from V and 0 bases from J, with 9 bases in between. Germline lookup yields CDR1 SQVTM and CDR2 ANQGSEA. The CDR3 totals 13 residues.

The rearrangement links TRBV6-5 to TRBJ2-3; D unresolved. In germline, CDR1 is MNHEY, CDR2 SVGAGI. The CDR3 is 14 amino acids. V was pared by 4 bases and J by 2 bases, with 10 bases between. The CDR3 DNA reads as TGTGCCAGCAGTTCCAGGCTCCCCACAGATACGCAGTATTTT. Protein sequence: CASSSRLPTDTQYF.

The genes are TRBV18 and TRBJ1-2; the D gene is possibly TRBD1 (5 bases). The CDR3 is made up of 13 amino acids. Germline V gives CDR1 KGHSH, CDR2 LQKENI. V was pared by 3 bases and J by 8 bases, with 13 bases between. This chain's CDR3 is CASSPARAEGYTF. CDR3 nucleotide sequence: TGTGCCAGCTCACCGGCCAGGGCTGAAGGCTACACCTTC.

The chain links TRBV6-6 to TRBJ1-3; TRBD1 matches at 7 bases. V shed 5 bases and J 6 bases; nucleotides not matched to a gene: 10. The CDR3 length is 15 residues. Germline CDR1 MNHNY, CDR2 SVGAGI (reference sequence). The CDR3 DNA follows: TGTGCCAGCAGTCAGAGACAGGGCCGAGAAAACACCATATATTTT. The encoded protein is CASSQRQGRENTIYF.

This clone was seen a handful of times. V gene TRBV6-4 combines with J gene TRBJ2-1, with 10 bases aligning to TRBD2. CDR3 length equals 15 residues. From germline, CDR1 is MRHNA and CDR2 SNTAGT. After removal of 6 bases from V and 8 bases from J, the junction contained 10 bases not matched to a gene. The CDR3 DNA follows: TGTGCCAGCAGCCACGAGCGGGGGGGCCTCGATGAGCAGTTCTTC. This gives the protein CASSHERGGLDEQFF.